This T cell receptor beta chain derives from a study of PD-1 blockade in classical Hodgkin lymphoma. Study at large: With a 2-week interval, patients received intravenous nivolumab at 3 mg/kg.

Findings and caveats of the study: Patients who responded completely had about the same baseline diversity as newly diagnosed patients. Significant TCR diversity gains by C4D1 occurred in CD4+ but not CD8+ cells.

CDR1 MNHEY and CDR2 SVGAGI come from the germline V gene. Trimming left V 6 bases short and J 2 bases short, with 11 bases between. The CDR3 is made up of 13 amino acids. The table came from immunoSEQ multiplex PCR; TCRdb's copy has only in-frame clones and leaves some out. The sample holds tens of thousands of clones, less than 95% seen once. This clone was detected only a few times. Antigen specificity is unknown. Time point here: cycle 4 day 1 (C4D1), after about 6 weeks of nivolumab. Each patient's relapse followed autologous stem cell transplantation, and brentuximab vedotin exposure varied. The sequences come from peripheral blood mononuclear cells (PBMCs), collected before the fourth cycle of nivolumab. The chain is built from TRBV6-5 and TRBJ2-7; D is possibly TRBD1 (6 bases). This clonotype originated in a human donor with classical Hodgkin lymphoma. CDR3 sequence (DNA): TGTGCCAGCAGACAGGGTGTGCCCTACGAGCAGTACTTC. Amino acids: CASRQGVPYEQYF.